The 8 T cell receptor beta chains reported below all come from one sample, sequenced in a study of cytotoxic CD8 clonotypes in ibrutinib-treated CLL. TCRdb's copy holds only in-frame clones and misses some; the assay was immunoSEQ multiplex PCR. In the table there are some 40,000 clones, about two thirds of which are singletons. The sequenced sample was PBMCs, obtained at disease progression, from a patient treated with ibrutinib. Receptors originate from a human donor with chronic lymphocytic leukemia.

This clone was seen more than once but under ten times. This chain links TRBV11-3 with TRBJ2-3; perhaps TRBD2 as D (6 bases). V gave up 5 bases and J gave up 3 bases, with 21 bases separating them. Germline V CDR1 and CDR2: SGHNT, YENEEA. The CDR3 covers 17 residues. CDR3 loop: CASSRVYRETRTDTQYF. The CDR3 DNA reads TGTGCCAGCAGCCGGGTGTATCGGGAGACCAGGACAGATACGCAGTATTTT.

This sequence joins TRBV4-3 and TRBJ1-1; 7 nucleotides align to TRBD1. Germline V gene sequence: CDR1 LGHNA, CDR2 YSLEER. Trimming took 4 bases from V and 6 from J; bases not matched to a gene: 8. The CDR3 has 14 amino acids. Here the CDR3 DNA reads TGCGCCAGCAGCCGGGGACAGCTCAACGCTGAAGCTTTCTTT. It specifies CASSRGQLNAEAFF.

The V and J genes are TRBV25-1 and TRBJ2-4, with 7 nucleotides matching TRBD1. The CDR3 is 14 amino acids. J lost 5 bases, V lost 4 bases, and 5 bases had no gene match. Looked up from germline, CDR1 is MGHDK and CDR2 is SYGVNS. CDR3 sequence reads: CASSGPDRQNIQYF. As DNA, the CDR3 is TGTGCCAGCAGTGGACCGGACAGGCAAAACATTCAGTACTTC.

The chain links TRBV4-3 to TRBJ1-5, with D hard to call. The V gene lost 4 bases and the J gene lost 6 bases, with 10 bases spanning the gap. The CDR3 is made up of 13 amino acids. The germline V gene encodes CDR1 LGHNA and CDR2 YSLEER. The chain's CDR3 is CASSPLVGQPQHF. The CDR3 DNA reads TGCGCCAGCAGCCCCTTGGTGGGTCAGCCCCAGCATTTT.

The chain recombines TRBV9 with TRBJ2-5; 9 bases map to TRBD1. From germline, CDR1 is SGDLS and CDR2 YYNGEE. J lost 5 bases, V lost 1 base, and 3 bases had no gene match. This CDR3 has 14 amino acids. In DNA, the CDR3 is TGTGCCAGCAGCGTATACGGGACAGGGGAGACCCAGTACTTC. The encoded protein is CASSVYGTGETQYF.

This sequence joins TRBV4-3 and TRBJ2-1; no reliable D call. From germline, CDR1 is LGHNA and CDR2 YSLEER. The CDR3 has 16 residues. V lost 0 bases and J 0 bases, leaving 9 bases between the germline ends. The CDR3 loop reads CASSQEPALSYNEQFF. The CDR3 DNA reads TGCGCCAGCAGCCAAGAACCAGCTCTCTCCTACAATGAGCAGTTCTTC.

The chain recombines TRBV19 with TRBJ1-5; D might be TRBD1 (5 bases). The CDR3 totals 16 residues. V was trimmed by 3 bases and J by 6 bases, leaving 18 bases between them. Looked up from germline, CDR1 is LNHDA and CDR2 is SQIVND (reference sequence). DNA of the CDR3: TGTGCCAGTAGTATCTCGTGGGGGATAAGCGGTCAGCCCCAGCATTTT. Its protein product is CASSISWGISGQPQHF.

CDR3 amino acids: CASSLGQGKHTEAFF. The CDR3, as DNA: TGCGCCAGCAGCTTGGGACAGGGAAAGCACACTGAAGCTTTCTTT. The chain employs TRBV5-1 and TRBJ1-1, with TRBD1 matching over 7 bases. J lost 3 bases, V lost 0 bases, and 5 bases had no gene match. The CDR3 length is 15 residues. From germline, CDR1 is SGHRS and CDR2 YFSETQ.